Below, 15 T cell receptor beta chains from the same sample are listed, as sequenced in a study of radiotherapy plus CTLA-4 blockade in lung cancer. The data were produced by immunoSEQ multiplex PCR, yet TCRdb's version contains in-frame clones alone and is incomplete. The table includes 60,000 to 70,000 clones, 70% to 85% detected once. The sequences come from peripheral blood, collected from a patient treated with radiotherapy plus ipilimumab. The receptors stem from a human donor with non-small cell lung cancer who had a complete response to radiotherapy plus ipilimumab.

V gene TRBV7-9 combines with J gene TRBJ2-1, with 8 nucleotides matching TRBD1. The CDR3 covers 15 residues. Germline V CDR1 and CDR2: SEHNR, FQNEAQ (reference sequence). V lost 8 bases and J lost 0; bases outside the gene matches: 6. In nucleotides, the CDR3 is TGTGCCAGCTCCCCGGACAGGGTCTCCTACAATGAGCAGTTCTTC. It specifies CASSPDRVSYNEQFF.

The chain uses TRBV4-1 and TRBJ2-1; D is tentatively TRBD1 or TRBD2 (6 bases each). This CDR3 has 17 amino acids. V lost 1 base, J lost 4 bases, and 17 bases lay in between. CDR1 MGHRA and CDR2 YSYEKL come from the germline V gene. The CDR3 DNA reads TGCGCCAGCAGCCAAGGGGGGGCGAGTTTAACTTACAATGAGCAGTTCTTC. It specifies CASSQGGASLTYNEQFF.

The chain links TRBV19 to TRBJ1-1; D possibly corresponds to TRBD1 (5 bases). This CDR3 is 16 amino acids long. V was clipped by 5 bases and J by 6 bases, with 22 bases between them. Germline assignment: CDR1 LNHDA and CDR2 SQIVND (reference sequence). DNA of the CDR3: TGTGCCAGTAGTGTCCTTCGGGCGGGGGTTGGGGCTGAAGCTTTCTTT. Residues: CASSVLRAGVGAEAFF.

The rearrangement joins TRBV12-5 to TRBJ1-2; perhaps TRBD1 as D (5 bases). The ends were cut back, 6 bases at V and 3 bases at J, with 8 bases in the middle. Germline CDR1 is LGHNT and CDR2 is FRNRAP. This CDR3 region has 12 residues. The CDR3: CASGWGDYGYTF. The CDR3 DNA reads as TGTGCTAGTGGGTGGGGGGACTATGGCTACACCTTC.

The rearrangement uses TRBV6-5 and TRBJ2-7, with D perhaps TRBD2 (5 bases). The V and J ends lost 5 bases and 0 bases respectively, with 14 bases between them. This CDR3 has 15 residues. Germline values: CDR1 MNHEY, CDR2 SVGAGI. CDR3 region: CASSPDFLSSYEQYF. CDR3 DNA: TGTGCCAGCAGTCCGGACTTTCTAAGCTCCTACGAGCAGTACTTC.

The CDR3 DNA reads as TGCGCCAGCAGGGAGGGAGGGGGGGACACTGAAGCTTTCTTT. This translates into CASREGGGDTEAFF. The chain links TRBV10-2 to TRBJ1-1; weak D call: TRBD1 (6 bases). The CDR3 is made up of 14 amino acids. V dropped 6 bases and J dropped 3 bases, with 14 bases sitting between them. Looked up from germline, CDR1 is WSHSY and CDR2 is SAAADI.

This clone was recorded only once. J is TRBJ1-3 and V is TRBV25-1; 7 positions agree with TRBD1. The CDR3 has 15 amino acids. V was clipped by 4 bases and J by 2 bases; unmatched bases: 5. Germline V gene lookup returns CDR1 MGHDK and CDR2 SYGVNS. CDR3 in amino acids: CASSAGGTTGNTIYF. The CDR3 coding sequence is TGTGCCAGCAGTGCAGGGGGGACAACTGGAAACACCATATATTTT.

The chain couples TRBV12-2 to TRBJ1-1. TRBV12-2 represents a pseudogene. This CDR3 contains 15 residues. CDR3 amino acids: CASRLARVLTTEAFF. The DNA for the CDR3 is TGTGCAAGTCGCTTAGCGCGGGTCCTTACCACTGAAGCTTTCTTT.

The chain couples TRBV6-1 to TRBJ2-5; 7 bases match TRBD2. The V gene's germline CDR1 is MNHNS and CDR2 SASEGT. V lost 2 bases and J lost 2; bases outside the gene matches: 5. The CDR3 contains 15 residues. CDR3 region: CASSEITRGQETQYF. The CDR3 DNA is TGTGCCAGCAGTGAAATTACGCGGGGGCAAGAGACCCAGTACTTC.

The CDR3 loop is CASSVEDRASEAFF. The CDR3 DNA reads TGTGCCAGCAGCGTAGAGGACAGGGCTTCTGAAGCTTTCTTT. The V call is TRBV9, the J call TRBJ1-1, with 8 bases identical to TRBD1. Germline V gene lookup returns CDR1 SGDLS and CDR2 YYNGEE. The trim removed 0 bases at V and 6 bases at J, leaving 4 bases unmatched. This CDR3 is 14 amino acids long.

The chain joins TRBV5-5 to TRBJ2-7; D is perhaps TRBD2 (5 bases). Germline CDR1 is SGHKS and CDR2 is YYEKEE (reference sequence). V shed 0 bases and J shed 6 bases, with 10 bases lying between them. CDR3 size: 13 residues. CDR3 amino acids: CASSLVGGLEQYF. CDR3 nucleotides: TGTGCCAGCAGCTTGGTCGGCGGGCTCGAGCAGTACTTC. Using reference TRBV5-5 and TRBJ2-7 for the parts outside the CDR3, the full variable domain is DAGVTQSPTHLIKTRGQQVTLRCSPISGHKSVSWYQQVLGQGPQFIFQYYEKEERGRGNFPDRFSARQFPNYSSELNVNALLLGDSALYLCASSLVGGLEQYFGPGTRLTVT.

This rearrangement joins TRBV19 to TRBJ1-5; 8 bases line up with TRBD1. The CDR3 extends over 16 amino acids. The germline V gene has CDR1 LNHDA and CDR2 SQIVND (reference sequence). Losses at the gene ends were 7 bases for V and 1 base for J; bases not matched to a gene: 9. The CDR3 region is CASTPKTGASNQPQHF. The DNA of the CDR3 is TGTGCCAGTACCCCGAAGACAGGGGCGAGCAATCAGCCCCAGCATTTT. Together with reference TRBV19 and TRBJ1-5, the CDR3 gives the full variable domain: DGGITQSPKYLFRKEGQNVTLSCEQNLNHDAMYWYRQDPGQGLRLIYYSQIVNDFQKGDIAEGYSVSREKKESFPLTVTSAQKNPTAFYLCASTPKTGASNQPQHFGDGTRLSIL.

With respect to this clone: The same CDR3 can be traced to other DNA sequences in this sample. The chain combines TRBV7-2 with TRBJ2-7; 7 nucleotides agree with TRBD2. The V and J ends lost 0 bases and 0 bases, in that order; junction bases with no gene match: 2. Germline V CDR1 and CDR2: SGHTA, FQGNSA. There are 15 residues in the CDR3. The CDR3 spells CASSLASGVSYEQYV. The CDR3 bases are TGTGCCAGCAGCTTAGCCAGCGGGGTCTCCTACGAGCAGTACGTC.

The gene calls are TRBV19 and TRBJ2-2, with TRBD1 as a possible D gene (6 bases). The V end lost 6 bases, the J end lost 7 bases, and 21 bases lay between the germline ends. This CDR3 contains 16 residues. The germline gives CDR1 LNHDA, CDR2 SQIVND (reference sequence). The CDR3, as DNA: TGTGCCAGTAGCCCTAGGGCCAGGGGAGTAGGCGGGGAGCTGTTTTTT. Protein: CASSPRARGVGGELFF.

The chain joins TRBV11-2 to TRBJ1-1; TRBD1 might be the D (5 bases). CDR1 is SGHAT, CDR2 FQNNGV, per germline. Trimming shortened V by 2 bases and J by 1 base, and 11 bases separated the two germline ends. The CDR3 covers 15 residues. DNA of the CDR3: TGTGCCAGCAGCTTATCCGGGGCTCCGAACACTGAAGCTTTCTTT. Translating it yields CASSLSGAPNTEAFF.